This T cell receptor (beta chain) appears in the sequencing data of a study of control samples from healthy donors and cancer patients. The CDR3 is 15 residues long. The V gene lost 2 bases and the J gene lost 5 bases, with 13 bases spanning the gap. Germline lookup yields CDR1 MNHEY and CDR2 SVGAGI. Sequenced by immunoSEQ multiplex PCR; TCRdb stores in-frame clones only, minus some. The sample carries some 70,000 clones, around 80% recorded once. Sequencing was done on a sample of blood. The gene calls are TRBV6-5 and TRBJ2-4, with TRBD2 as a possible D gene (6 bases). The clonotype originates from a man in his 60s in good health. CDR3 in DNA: TGTGCCAGCAGTTACGGGGCGGGAAGGGAAAACATTCAGTACTTC. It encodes CASSYGAGRENIQYF.